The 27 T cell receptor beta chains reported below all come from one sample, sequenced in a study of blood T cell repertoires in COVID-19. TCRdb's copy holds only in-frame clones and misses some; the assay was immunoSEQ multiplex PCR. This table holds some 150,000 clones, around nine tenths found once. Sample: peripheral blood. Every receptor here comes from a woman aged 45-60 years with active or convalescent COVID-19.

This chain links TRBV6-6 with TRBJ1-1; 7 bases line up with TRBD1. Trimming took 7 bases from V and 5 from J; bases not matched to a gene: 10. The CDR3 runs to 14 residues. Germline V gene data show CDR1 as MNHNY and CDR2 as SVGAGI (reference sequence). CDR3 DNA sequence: TGTGCCAGCATTGACACAGGGGTTCGAACTGAAGCTTTCTTT. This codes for CASIDTGVRTEAFF.

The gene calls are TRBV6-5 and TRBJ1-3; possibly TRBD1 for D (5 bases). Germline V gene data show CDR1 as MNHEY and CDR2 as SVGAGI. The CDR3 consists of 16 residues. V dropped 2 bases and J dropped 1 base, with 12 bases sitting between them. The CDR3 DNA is TGTGCCAGCAGTTACGAGCGGGGACGGTCTGGAAACACCATATATTTT. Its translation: CASSYERGRSGNTIYF.

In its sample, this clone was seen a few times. CDR3 DNA sequence: TGTGCCAGCAGCCCCATGGAGGCTATCGGGGAGCTGTTTTTT. Its translation is CASSPMEAIGELFF. The chain combines TRBV7-2 with TRBJ2-2; possible D gene TRBD2, 5 bases. The CDR3 loop spans 14 amino acids. V was shortened by 5 bases and J by 7 bases, with 14 bases between the two germline ends. The germline V gene has CDR1 SGHTA and CDR2 FQGNSA.

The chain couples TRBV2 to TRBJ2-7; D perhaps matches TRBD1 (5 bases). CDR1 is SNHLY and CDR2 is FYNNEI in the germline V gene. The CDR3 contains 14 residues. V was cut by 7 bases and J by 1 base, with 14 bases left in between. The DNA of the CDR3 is TGTGCCAGCAAGTTGGAATCAGGGTCCTACGAGCAGTACTTC. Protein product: CASKLESGSYEQYF.

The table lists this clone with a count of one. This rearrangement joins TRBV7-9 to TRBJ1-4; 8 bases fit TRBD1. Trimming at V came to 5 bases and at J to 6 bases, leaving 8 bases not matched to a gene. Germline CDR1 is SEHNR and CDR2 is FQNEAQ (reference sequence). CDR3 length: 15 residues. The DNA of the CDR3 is TGTGCCAGCAGCCTCTGGACAGGGTCGGATGAAAAACTGTTTTTT. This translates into CASSLWTGSDEKLFF.

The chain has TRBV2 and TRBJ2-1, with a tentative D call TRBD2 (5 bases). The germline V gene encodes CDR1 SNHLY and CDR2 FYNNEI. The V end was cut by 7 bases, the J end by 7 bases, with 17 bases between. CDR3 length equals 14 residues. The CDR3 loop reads CASTPRASGNEQFF. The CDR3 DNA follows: TGTGCCAGCACCCCGAGGGCCTCTGGGAATGAGCAGTTCTTC.

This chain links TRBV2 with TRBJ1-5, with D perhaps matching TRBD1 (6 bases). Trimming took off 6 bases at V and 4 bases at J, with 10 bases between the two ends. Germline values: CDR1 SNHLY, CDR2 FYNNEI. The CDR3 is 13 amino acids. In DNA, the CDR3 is TGTGCCAGCAGCTACAGGGAAAATCAGCCCCAGCATTTT. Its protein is CASSYRENQPQHF.

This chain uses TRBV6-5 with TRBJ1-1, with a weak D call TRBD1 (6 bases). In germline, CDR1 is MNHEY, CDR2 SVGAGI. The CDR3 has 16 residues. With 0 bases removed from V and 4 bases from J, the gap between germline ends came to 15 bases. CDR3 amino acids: CASSYSKWRGGTEAFF. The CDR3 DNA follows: TGTGCCAGCAGTTACTCGAAGTGGAGGGGGGGCACTGAAGCTTTCTTT.

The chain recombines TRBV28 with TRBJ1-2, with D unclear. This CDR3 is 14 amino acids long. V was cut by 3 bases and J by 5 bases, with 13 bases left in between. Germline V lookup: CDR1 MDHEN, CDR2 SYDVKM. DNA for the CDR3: TGTGCCAGCAGTTTCCCCCCCGGGATTTATGGCTACACCTTC. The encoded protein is CASSFPPGIYGYTF.

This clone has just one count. The chain's CDR3 is CASSSNTPLEFF. The CDR3, as DNA: TGTGCCAGCAGTTCCAATACACCCTTGGAGTTCTTC. The chain joins TRBV12-3 or TRBV12-4 to TRBJ2-1; D uncertain. CDR3 size: 12 residues. V was cut by 4 bases and J by 14 bases, with 15 bases left in between.

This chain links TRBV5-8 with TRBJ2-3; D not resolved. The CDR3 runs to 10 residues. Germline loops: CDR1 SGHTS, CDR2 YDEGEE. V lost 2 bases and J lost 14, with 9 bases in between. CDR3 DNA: TGTGCCAGCAGCTTTAATCTAGGGTATTTT. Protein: CASSFNLGYF.

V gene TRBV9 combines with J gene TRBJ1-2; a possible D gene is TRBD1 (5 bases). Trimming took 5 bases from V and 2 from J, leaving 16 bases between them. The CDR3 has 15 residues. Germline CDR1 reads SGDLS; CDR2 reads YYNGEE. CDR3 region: CASSRLGDRNYGYTF. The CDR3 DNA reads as TGTGCCAGCAGTCGTCTTGGTGACAGAAACTATGGCTACACCTTC.

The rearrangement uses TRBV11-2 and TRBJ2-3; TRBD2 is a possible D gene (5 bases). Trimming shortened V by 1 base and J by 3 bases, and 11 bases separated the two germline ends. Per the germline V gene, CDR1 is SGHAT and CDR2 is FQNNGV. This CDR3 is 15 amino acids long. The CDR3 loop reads CASSLGVARTDTQYF. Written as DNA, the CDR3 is TGTGCCAGCAGCTTAGGCGTAGCGAGAACAGATACGCAGTATTTT.

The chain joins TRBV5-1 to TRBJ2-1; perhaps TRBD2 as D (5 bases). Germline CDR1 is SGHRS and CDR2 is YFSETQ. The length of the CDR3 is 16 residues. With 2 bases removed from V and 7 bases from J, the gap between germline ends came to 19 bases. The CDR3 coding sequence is TGCGCCAGCAGCTTTTCCGGAGTGAGGGCGCGGAATGAGCAGTTCTTC. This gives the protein CASSFSGVRARNEQFF.

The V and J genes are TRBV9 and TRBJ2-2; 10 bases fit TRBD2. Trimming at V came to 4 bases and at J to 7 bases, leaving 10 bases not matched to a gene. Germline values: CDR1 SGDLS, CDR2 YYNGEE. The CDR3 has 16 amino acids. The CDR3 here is CASSPRGLATDGELFF. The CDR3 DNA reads TGTGCCAGCAGCCCCAGGGGACTAGCGACTGACGGGGAGCTGTTTTTT.

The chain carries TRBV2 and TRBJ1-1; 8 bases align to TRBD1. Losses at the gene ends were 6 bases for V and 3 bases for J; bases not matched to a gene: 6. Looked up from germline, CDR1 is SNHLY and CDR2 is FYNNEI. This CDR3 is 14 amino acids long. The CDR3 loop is CASRDRGKDTEAFF. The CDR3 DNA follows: TGTGCCAGCAGAGACAGGGGTAAGGACACTGAAGCTTTCTTT. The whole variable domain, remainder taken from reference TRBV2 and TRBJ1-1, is EPEVTQTPSHQVTQMGQEVILRCVPISNHLYFYWYRQILGQKVEFLVSFYNNEISEKSEIFDDQFSVERPDGSNFTLKIRSTKLEDSAMYFCASRDRGKDTEAFFGQGTRLTVV.

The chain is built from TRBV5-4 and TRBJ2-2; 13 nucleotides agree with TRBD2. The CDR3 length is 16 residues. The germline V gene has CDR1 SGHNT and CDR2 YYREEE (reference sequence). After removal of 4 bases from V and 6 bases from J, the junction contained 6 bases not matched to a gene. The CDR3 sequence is CASSPGLAGAPGELFF. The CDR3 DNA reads TGTGCCAGCAGCCCCGGACTAGCGGGAGCCCCCGGGGAGCTGTTTTTT. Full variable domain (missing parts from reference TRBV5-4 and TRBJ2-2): ETGVTQSPTHLIKTRGQQVTLRCSSQSGHNTVSWYQQALGQGPQFIFQYYREEENGRGNFPPRFSGLQFPNYSSELNVNALELDDSALYLCASSPGLAGAPGELFFGEGSRLTVL.

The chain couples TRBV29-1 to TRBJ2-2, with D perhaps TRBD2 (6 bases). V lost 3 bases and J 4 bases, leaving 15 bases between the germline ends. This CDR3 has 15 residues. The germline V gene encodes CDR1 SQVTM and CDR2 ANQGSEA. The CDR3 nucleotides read TGCAGCGTTGAGCAGGGACTCTCCTTCACCGGGGAGCTGTTTTTT. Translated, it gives CSVEQGLSFTGELFF.

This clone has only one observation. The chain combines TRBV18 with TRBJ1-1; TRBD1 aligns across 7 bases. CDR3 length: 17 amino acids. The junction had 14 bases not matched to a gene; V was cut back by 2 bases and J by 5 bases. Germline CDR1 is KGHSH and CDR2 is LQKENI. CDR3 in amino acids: CASSPSVIGRGMTEAFF. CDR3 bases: TGTGCCAGCTCACCATCCGTTATTGGCAGGGGGATGACTGAAGCTTTCTTT.

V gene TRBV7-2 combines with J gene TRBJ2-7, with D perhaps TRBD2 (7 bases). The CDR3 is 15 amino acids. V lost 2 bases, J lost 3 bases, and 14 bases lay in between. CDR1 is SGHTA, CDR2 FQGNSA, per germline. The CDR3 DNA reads TGTGCCAGCAGCTTAAGAGGGGGGGAAAACTACGAGCAGTACTTC. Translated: CASSLRGGENYEQYF.

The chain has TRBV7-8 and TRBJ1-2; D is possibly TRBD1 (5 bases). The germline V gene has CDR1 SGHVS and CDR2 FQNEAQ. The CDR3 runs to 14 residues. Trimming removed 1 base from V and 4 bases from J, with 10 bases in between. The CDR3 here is CASSLEVTVYGYTF. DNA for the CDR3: TGTGCCAGCAGCTTAGAGGTGACAGTCTATGGCTACACCTTC.

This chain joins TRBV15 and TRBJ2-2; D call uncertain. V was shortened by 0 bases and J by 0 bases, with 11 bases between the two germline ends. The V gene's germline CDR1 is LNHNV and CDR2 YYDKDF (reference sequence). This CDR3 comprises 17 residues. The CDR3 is CATSRDRLAANTGELFF. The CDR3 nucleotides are TGTGCCACCAGCAGAGATCGGTTAGCCGCGAACACCGGGGAGCTGTTTTTT.

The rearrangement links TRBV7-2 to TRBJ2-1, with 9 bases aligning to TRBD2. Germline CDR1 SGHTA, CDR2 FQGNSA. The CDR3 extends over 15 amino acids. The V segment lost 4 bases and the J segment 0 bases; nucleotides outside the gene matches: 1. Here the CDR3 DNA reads TGTGCCAGCAGCTCACTAGCGGGCTCCTACAATGAGCAGTTCTTC. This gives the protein CASSSLAGSYNEQFF.

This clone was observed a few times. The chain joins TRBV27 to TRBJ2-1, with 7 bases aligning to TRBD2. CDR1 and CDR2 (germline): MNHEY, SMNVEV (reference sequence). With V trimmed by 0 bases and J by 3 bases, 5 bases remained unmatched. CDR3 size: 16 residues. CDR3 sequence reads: CASSLSRRERYNEQFF. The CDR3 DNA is TGTGCCAGCAGTTTATCGAGGCGGGAGCGCTACAATGAGCAGTTCTTC.

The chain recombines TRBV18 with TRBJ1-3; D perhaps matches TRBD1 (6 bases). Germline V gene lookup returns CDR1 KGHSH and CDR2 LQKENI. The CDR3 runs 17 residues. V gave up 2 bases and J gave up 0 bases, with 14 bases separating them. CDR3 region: CASSPVTGASSGNTIYF. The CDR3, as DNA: TGTGCCAGCTCACCAGTGACAGGAGCGAGCTCTGGAAACACCATATATTTT.

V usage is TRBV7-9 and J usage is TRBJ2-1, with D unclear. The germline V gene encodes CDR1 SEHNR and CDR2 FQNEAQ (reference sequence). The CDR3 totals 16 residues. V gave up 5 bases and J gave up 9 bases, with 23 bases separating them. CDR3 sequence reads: CASSTEFSSGFVEQFF. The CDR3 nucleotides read TGTGCCAGCAGCACGGAATTTTCCTCCGGGTTTGTTGAGCAGTTCTTC.

The CDR3 nucleotides are TGCAGCGTCGCGGGACAGGGAACCGGGGAGCTGTTTTTT. Translation: CSVAGQGTGELFF. This sequence joins TRBV29-1 and TRBJ2-2; 9 positions match TRBD1. V lost 6 bases to trimming and J lost 5 bases; unmatched junction nucleotides: 4. This CDR3 has 13 residues. Germline V gene data show CDR1 as SQVTM and CDR2 as ANQGSEA.